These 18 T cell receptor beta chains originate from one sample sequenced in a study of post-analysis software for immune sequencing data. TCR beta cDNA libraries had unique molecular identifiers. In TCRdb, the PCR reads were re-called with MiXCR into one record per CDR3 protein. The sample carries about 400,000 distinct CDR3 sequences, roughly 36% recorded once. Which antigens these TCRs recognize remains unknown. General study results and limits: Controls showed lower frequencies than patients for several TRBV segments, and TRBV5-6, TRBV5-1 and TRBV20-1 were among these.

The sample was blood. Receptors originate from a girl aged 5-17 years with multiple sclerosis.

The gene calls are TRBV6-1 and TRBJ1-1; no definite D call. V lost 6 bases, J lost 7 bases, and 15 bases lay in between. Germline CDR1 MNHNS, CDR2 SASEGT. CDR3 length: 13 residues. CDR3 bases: TGTGCCAGCAGCGTCGGTCCTTGGGGTGAAGCTTTCTTT. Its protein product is CASSVGPWGEAFF.

The CDR3 nucleotides read TGCAGTGCTAGAGCCTTGGGGGATACGCAGTATTTT. Its protein product is CSARALGDTQYF. V usage is TRBV20-1 and J usage is TRBJ2-3, with D unclear. The germline CDR1 and CDR2 sequences are DFQATT and SNEGSKA (reference sequence). This CDR3 has 12 amino acids. V dropped 1 base and J dropped 6 bases, with 8 bases sitting between them.

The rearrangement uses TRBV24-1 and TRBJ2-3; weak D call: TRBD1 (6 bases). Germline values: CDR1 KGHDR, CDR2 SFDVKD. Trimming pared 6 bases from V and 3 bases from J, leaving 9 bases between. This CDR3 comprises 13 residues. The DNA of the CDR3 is TGTGCCACCAGTCGAACAGGGACAGATACGCAGTATTTT. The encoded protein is CATSRTGTDTQYF.

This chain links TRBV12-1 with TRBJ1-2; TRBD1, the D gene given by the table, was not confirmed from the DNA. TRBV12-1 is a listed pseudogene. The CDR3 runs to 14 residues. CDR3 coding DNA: TGTGCCAGCACCCGGGCAGGCGGCAACTATGGCTACACCTTC. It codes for CASTRAGGNYGYTF.

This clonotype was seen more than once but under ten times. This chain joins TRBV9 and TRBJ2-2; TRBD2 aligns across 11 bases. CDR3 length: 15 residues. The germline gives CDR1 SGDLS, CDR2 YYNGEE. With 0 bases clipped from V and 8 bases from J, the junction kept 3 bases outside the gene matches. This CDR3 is CASSVVAGGPGELFF. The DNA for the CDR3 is TGTGCCAGCAGCGTAGTAGCGGGGGGGCCGGGGGAGCTGTTTTTT.

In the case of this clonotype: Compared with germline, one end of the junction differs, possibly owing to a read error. Written as DNA, the CDR3 is TGTGCCAGCAGCGGTTATGGGGCCAACGTCCTGATTTTC. Its translation: CASSGYGANVLIF. V and J are TRBV9 and TRBJ2-6; D perhaps matches TRBD1 (5 bases). The CDR3 is 13 residues long. Germline values: CDR1 SGDLS, CDR2 YYNGEE.

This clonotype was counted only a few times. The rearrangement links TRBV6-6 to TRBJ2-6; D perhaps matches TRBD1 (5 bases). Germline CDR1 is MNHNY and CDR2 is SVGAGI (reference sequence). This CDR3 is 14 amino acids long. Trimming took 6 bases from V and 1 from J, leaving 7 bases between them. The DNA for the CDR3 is TGTGCCAGCAGAGACAGTTCTGGGGCCAACGTCCTGACTTTC. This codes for CASRDSSGANVLTF.

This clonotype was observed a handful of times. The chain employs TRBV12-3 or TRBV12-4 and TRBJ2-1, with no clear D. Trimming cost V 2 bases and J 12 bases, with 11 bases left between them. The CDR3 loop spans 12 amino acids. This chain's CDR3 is CASSLRGIGQFF. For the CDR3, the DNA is TGTGCCAGCAGTTTAAGAGGAATCGGGCAGTTCTTC.

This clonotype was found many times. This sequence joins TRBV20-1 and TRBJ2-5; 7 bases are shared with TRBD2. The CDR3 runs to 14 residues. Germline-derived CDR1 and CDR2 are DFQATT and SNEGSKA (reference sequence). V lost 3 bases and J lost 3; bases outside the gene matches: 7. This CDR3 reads CSASGAGVEETQYF. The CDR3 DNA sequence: TGCAGTGCTAGCGGGGCGGGGGTTGAAGAGACCCAGTACTTC.

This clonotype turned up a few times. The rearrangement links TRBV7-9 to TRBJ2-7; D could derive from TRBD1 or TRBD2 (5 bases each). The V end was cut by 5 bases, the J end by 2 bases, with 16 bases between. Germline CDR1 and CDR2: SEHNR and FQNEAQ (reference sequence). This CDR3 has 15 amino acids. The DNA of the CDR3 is TGTGCCAGCAGCCCTACGAAGGGGACGACCTACGAGCAGTACTTC. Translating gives CASSPTKGTTYEQYF. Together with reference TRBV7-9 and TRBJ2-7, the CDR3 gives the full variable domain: DTGVSQNPRHKITKRGQNVTFRCDPISEHNRLYWYRQTLGQGPEFLTYFQNEAQLEKSRLLSDRFSAERPKGSFSTLEIQRTEQGDSAMYLCASSPTKGTTYEQYFGPGTRLTVT.

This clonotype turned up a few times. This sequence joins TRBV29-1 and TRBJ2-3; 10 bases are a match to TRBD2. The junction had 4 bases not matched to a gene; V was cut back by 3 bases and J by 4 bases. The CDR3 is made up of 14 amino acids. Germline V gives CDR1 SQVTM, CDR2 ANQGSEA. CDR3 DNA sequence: TGCAGCGTTGAGGTAGCGGGGGGACCAGATACGCAGTATTTT. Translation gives CSVEVAGGPDTQYF.

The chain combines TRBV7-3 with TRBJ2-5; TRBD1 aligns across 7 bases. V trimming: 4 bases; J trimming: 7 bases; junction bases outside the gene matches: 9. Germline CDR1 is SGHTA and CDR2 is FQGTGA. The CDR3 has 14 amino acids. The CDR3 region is CASSSGQSPGTQYF. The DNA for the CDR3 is TGTGCCAGCAGCTCGGGACAGAGTCCCGGGACCCAGTACTTC.

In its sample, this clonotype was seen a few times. The CDR3 DNA reads TGCAGTGCCGATCAGGGGGGAAGGGGAGAGACCCAGTACTTC. Amino acids: CSADQGGRGETQYF. V usage is TRBV20-1 and J usage is TRBJ2-5, with D perhaps matching TRBD1 (7 bases). V lost 6 bases and J lost 4, with 18 bases in between. Looked up from germline, CDR1 is DFQATT and CDR2 is SNEGSKA (reference sequence). CDR3 size: 14 residues.

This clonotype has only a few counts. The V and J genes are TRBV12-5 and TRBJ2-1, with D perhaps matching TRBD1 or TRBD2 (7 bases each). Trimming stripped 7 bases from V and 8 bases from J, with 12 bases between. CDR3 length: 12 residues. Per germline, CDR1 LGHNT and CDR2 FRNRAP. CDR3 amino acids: CASASGGDEQFF. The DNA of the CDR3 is TGTGCTAGTGCCTCAGGGGGGGATGAGCAGTTCTTC. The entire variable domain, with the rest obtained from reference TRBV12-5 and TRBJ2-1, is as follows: DARVTQTPRHKVTEMGQEVTMRCQPILGHNTVFWYRQTMMQGLELLAYFRNRAPLDDSGMPKDRFSAEMPDATLATLKIQPSEPRDSAVYFCASASGGDEQFFGPGTRLTVL.

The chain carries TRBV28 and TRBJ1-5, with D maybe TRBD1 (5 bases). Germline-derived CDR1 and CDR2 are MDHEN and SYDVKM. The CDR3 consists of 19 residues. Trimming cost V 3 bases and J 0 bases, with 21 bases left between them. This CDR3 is CASSFPQGRGIYSNQPQHF. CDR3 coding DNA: TGTGCCAGCAGTTTTCCCCAGGGAAGAGGGATATATAGCAATCAGCCCCAGCATTTT.

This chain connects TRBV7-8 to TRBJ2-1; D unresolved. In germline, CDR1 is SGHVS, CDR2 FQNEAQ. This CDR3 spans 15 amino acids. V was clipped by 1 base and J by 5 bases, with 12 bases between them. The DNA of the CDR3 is TGTGCCAGCAGCTTAGTTGACGCAGTTAACAATGAGCAGTTCTTC. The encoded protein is CASSLVDAVNNEQFF.

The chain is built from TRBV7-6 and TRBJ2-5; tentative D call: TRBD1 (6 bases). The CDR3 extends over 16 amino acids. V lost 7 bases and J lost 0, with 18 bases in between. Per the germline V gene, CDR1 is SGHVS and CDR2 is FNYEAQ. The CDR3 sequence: CASTRRQAEYQETQYF. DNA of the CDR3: TGTGCCAGCACACGCCGACAGGCGGAATACCAAGAGACCCAGTACTTC.

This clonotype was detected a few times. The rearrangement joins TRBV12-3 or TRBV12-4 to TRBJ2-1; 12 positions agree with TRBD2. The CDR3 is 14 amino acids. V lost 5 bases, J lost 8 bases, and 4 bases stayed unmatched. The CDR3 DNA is TGTGCCAGCAGTAATCTAGCGGGGGGGGATGAGCAGTTCTTC. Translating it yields CASSNLAGGDEQFF.